This record covers a single T cell receptor (beta chain). TCRdb keeps only in-frame clones here, not all; method: immunoSEQ multiplex PCR. The data contain under 200,000 clones, approximately 82% of them singletons. The record originates from a study of blood T cell repertoires in COVID-19. Looking at the study overall: Samples representing acute and convalescent COVID-19 were sourced from the United States, Italy and Spain.

V lost 4 bases and J lost 4; bases outside the gene matches: 8. The CDR3 is made up of 15 amino acids. The germline V gene has CDR1 LNHNV and CDR2 YYDKDF (reference sequence). What was sequenced was PBMCs or T cells enriched from blood (not recorded which). This receptor was taken from a man aged 60 to 75 who had recovered from COVID-19. The chain carries TRBV15 and TRBJ2-5, with TRBD1 matching 8 bases. CDR3 sequence (DNA): TGTGCCACCAGCAAGGACAGGGCGGTTGCAGAGACCCAGTACTTC. Encoded protein: CATSKDRAVAETQYF.